The next 2 T cell receptor beta chains were all read from a single sample in a study of Graves' ophthalmopathy and Graves' hyperthyroidism listed by TCRdb under 2018. Reads for this sample came from an Illumina HiSeq 2000. For repertoire sequencing, TCR beta CDR3 regions were amplified from RNA transcripts. HTBI primers and the Qiagen OneStep RT-PCR kit were used in a first-round RT-PCR, which was followed by a second-round multiplex PCR, size selection and purification. Using fastp trimming at Q25 and MiXCR clonotype assembly, TCRdb reanalyzed the public sequencing data and kept in-frame beta chains. Each entry is one CDR3 protein sequence, shown with its most common DNA and genes. The sample table contains 200,000 to 300,000 distinct CDR3 sequences; only one count was recorded for roughly 50% of them. The top ten clones comprise around half of the sample. Sequenced input: peripheral blood. The receptors stem from an adult man with Graves' ophthalmopathy.

This clonotype came up many times. V and J are TRBV7-2 and TRBJ1-2; tentatively, D is TRBD1 (5 bases). V was trimmed by 6 bases and J by 6 bases, leaving 11 bases between them. The V gene's germline CDR1 is SGHTA and CDR2 FQGNSA. This CDR3 is built from 12 residues. CDR3 nucleotides: TGTGCCAGCAGATGGGGGGGTGATGGCTACACCTTC. This translates into CASRWGGDGYTF.

Notes on this clonotype: The junction and the germline gene differ at one end; a read error may be behind it. The chain employs TRBV5-6 and TRBJ1-3; D not certain. The length of the CDR3 is 15 residues. The germline V gene encodes CDR1 SGHDT and CDR2 YYEEEE. CDR3 DNA sequence: TGTGCCAGCAGCCTAAGGGTCGGGCACGTCGGCACCAGATATTTT. This gives the protein CASSLRVGHVGTRYF. The full variable domain, with the rest looked up from reference TRBV5-6 and TRBJ1-3, is DAGVTQSPTHLIKTRGQQVTLRCSPKSGHDTVSWYQQALGQGPQFIFQYYEEEERQRGNFPDRFSGHQFPNYSSELNVNALLLGDSALYLCASSLRVGHVGTRYFGEGSWLTVV.